This T cell receptor beta chain stems from a study of blood T cell repertoires in COVID-19. On the study more broadly: Acute and convalescent COVID-19 samples came from the United States, Italy and Spain. T cells, B-cell-depleted T cells, or PBMCs supplied cDNA or gDNA.

The assay was immunoSEQ multiplex PCR, and TCRdb's table has in-frame clones only and misses some. The sample records roughly 86,000 clones, about 83% being singletons. Trimming cost V 6 bases and J 0 bases, with 8 bases left between them. The CDR3 has 13 amino acids. From germline, CDR1 is SNHLY and CDR2 FYNNEI. The rearrangement uses TRBV2 and TRBJ1-1; no reliable D call. This TCR was sampled from a woman in her 70s with acute or convalescent COVID-19. The sequenced sample was peripheral blood. The CDR3 nucleotides are TGTGCCAGCAGCGATACAGTGAACACTGAAGCTTTCTTT. This sequence encodes CASSDTVNTEAFF.